A single sample gave rise to the 9 T cell receptor beta chains below, sequenced in a study of cytomegalovirus exposure and HLA in healthy donors. This PCR relied on a set of 60 Vbeta primers and 13 Jbeta primers. Clones were sequenced by immunoSEQ multiplex PCR, and TCRdb holds only the in-frame ones, with some missing. This sample has around 90,000 clones, with about nine tenths found just once. Sequencing input: PBMCs. These receptors all come from a man aged 25 to 40 in good health and CMV-seropositive.

V is TRBV27 and J is TRBJ1-1, with 7 bases aligning to TRBD1. This CDR3 contains 17 residues. Germline V gene sequence: CDR1 MNHEY, CDR2 SMNVEV (reference sequence). The J segment lost 1 base and the V segment lost 1 base, leaving 9 bases of the junction unmatched. The CDR3 is CASSLFPSTGQNTEAFF. DNA of the CDR3: TGTGCCAGCAGTTTATTTCCATCGACAGGGCAGAACACTGAAGCTTTCTTT.

In its sample, this clone was seen once. This chain links TRBV10-3 with TRBJ2-1; TRBD1 aligns across 7 bases. CDR1 and CDR2 from the germline V gene are ENHRY and SYGVKD. The CDR3 has 14 residues. J lost 6 bases, V lost 3 bases, and 5 bases had no gene match. Here the CDR3 reads CAISDADRRNEQFF. CDR3 DNA: TGTGCCATCAGTGACGCGGACAGGCGCAATGAGCAGTTCTTC.

The chain couples TRBV30 to TRBJ1-1; no definite D call. Trimming took off 3 bases at V and 3 bases at J, with 8 bases between the two ends. The CDR3 is made up of 12 amino acids. The germline V gene encodes CDR1 GTSNPN and CDR2 SVGIG (reference sequence). CDR3 sequence: CAWSRGDTEAFF. CDR3 DNA sequence: TGTGCCTGGAGCCGGGGAGACACTGAAGCTTTCTTT. Supplemented by reference TRBV30 and TRBJ1-1, the full variable domain reads SQTIHQWPATLVQPVGSPLSLECTVEGTSNPNLYWYRQAAGRGLQLLFYSVGIGQISSEVPQNLSASRPQDRQFILSSKKLLLSDSGFYLCAWSRGDTEAFFGQGTRLTVV.

The rearrangement links TRBV6-1 to TRBJ2-1, with a possible D match to TRBD2 (5 bases). The V and J ends lost 1 base and 5 bases respectively, with 9 bases between them. The CDR3 is 14 residues long. Germline lookup yields CDR1 MNHNS and CDR2 SASEGT. As DNA, the CDR3 is TGTGCCAGCAGTGAAGGTATCGGGAACAATGAGCAGTTCTTC. Translation: CASSEGIGNNEQFF.

The chain is built from TRBV27 and TRBJ1-5, with a possible D match to TRBD1 (5 bases). Germline V gene lookup returns CDR1 MNHEY and CDR2 SMNVEV (reference sequence). The CDR3 has 15 amino acids. V shed 5 bases and J shed 0 bases, with 11 bases lying between them. The CDR3 is CASSDRPFSNQPQHF. CDR3 DNA: TGTGCCAGCAGTGACAGACCTTTTAGCAATCAGCCCCAGCATTTT.

The rearrangement joins TRBV2 to TRBJ2-2; D is unresolved. Deletions cut 6 bases from V and 6 bases from J, with 5 bases between. Germline assignment: CDR1 SNHLY and CDR2 FYNNEI. The CDR3 extends over 11 amino acids. Written as DNA, the CDR3 is TGTGCCAGCAGGGCTCCCGGGGAGCTGTTTTTT. Translation: CASRAPGELFF.

The chain carries TRBV6-5 and TRBJ2-7; 8 bases agree with TRBD2. The CDR3 consists of 15 residues. Per the germline V gene, CDR1 is MNHEY and CDR2 is SVGAGI. The junction had 11 bases not matched to a gene; V was cut back by 6 bases and J by 4 bases. CDR3 nucleotides: TGTGCCAGCAGCCGCGGGGGGACAACAGGGTACGAGCAGTACTTC. This sequence encodes CASSRGGTTGYEQYF.

This sequence joins TRBV10-3 and TRBJ2-7; 11 bases fit TRBD2. CDR1 ENHRY and CDR2 SYGVKD come from the germline V gene. The length of the CDR3 is 14 residues. The J segment lost 9 bases and the V segment lost 6 bases, leaving 10 bases of the junction unmatched. CDR3 nucleotide sequence: TGTGCCATCAGGGAACTAGCGGGAGAAGGAGGGCAGTACTTC. Translating it yields CAIRELAGEGGQYF.

The chain has TRBV10-2 and TRBJ2-5, with D possibly TRBD2 on 6 matching bases. Germline V CDR1 and CDR2: WSHSY, SAAADI. Trimming left V 0 bases short and J 2 bases short, with 7 bases between. CDR3 length: 14 residues. In nucleotides, the CDR3 is TGCGCCAGCAGTGAGTCACTAGCTCAAGAGACCCAGTACTTC. Residues: CASSESLAQETQYF.